A single sample is the source of the 9 T cell receptor beta chains below, sequenced in a study of control samples from healthy donors and cancer patients. Sequencing was performed with immunoSEQ multiplex PCR; in TCRdb, only in-frame clones are kept and a portion is missing. The sample carries 45,000 to 70,000 clones, approximately 90% recorded once. Sequences were obtained from PBMCs. The receptor set was obtained from a man between 25 and 39 years old with colorectal cancer.

This clone was seen once. The V and J genes are TRBV19 and TRBJ1-2, with a tentative D call TRBD1 (5 bases). V was cut by 2 bases and J by 11 bases, with 18 bases left in between. The V gene's germline CDR1 is LNHDA and CDR2 SQIVND (reference sequence). This CDR3 comprises 14 residues. The CDR3 sequence is CASSISSFGADYTF. The DNA for the CDR3 is TGTGCCAGTAGTATATCGTCCTTTGGGGCCGATTACACCTTC.

The CDR3 protein is CASSPRGGIGEQYF. CDR3 coding DNA: TGTGCCAGCAGCCCCAGGGGGGGAATTGGCGAGCAGTACTTC. The genes are TRBV7-9 and TRBJ2-7, with D tentatively TRBD1 or TRBD2 (7 bases each). Looked up from germline, CDR1 is SEHNR and CDR2 is FQNEAQ (reference sequence). The CDR3 sequence is 14 residues long. Between the trimmed V and J ends, which lost 5 bases and 6 bases, there was a span of 17 bases. The whole variable domain, remainder taken from reference TRBV7-9 and TRBJ2-7, is DTGVSQNPRHKITKRGQNVTFRCDPISEHNRLYWYRQTLGQGPEFLTYFQNEAQLEKSRLLSDRFSAERPKGSFSTLEIQRTEQGDSAMYLCASSPRGGIGEQYFGPGTRLTVT.

The rearrangement uses TRBV4-3 and TRBJ1-1, with a tentative D call TRBD1 (5 bases). Germline-derived CDR1 and CDR2 are LGHNA and YSLEER. This CDR3 spans 14 amino acids. Trimming removed 0 bases at V and 4 bases at J, with 9 bases between. CDR3 nucleotide sequence: TGCGCCAGCAGCCAAGAAGGTGGGGGCACTGAAGCTTTCTTT. Its protein is CASSQEGGGTEAFF.

The chain employs TRBV10-3 and TRBJ1-2; 7 nucleotides agree with TRBD1. This CDR3 spans 18 amino acids. From germline, CDR1 is ENHRY and CDR2 SYGVKD. With V trimmed by 3 bases and J by 6 bases, 19 bases remained unmatched. In nucleotides, the CDR3 is TGTGCCATCAGTGACACCTACACCGGACAGGCCGTAGGGAATGGCTACACCTTC. Protein product: CAISDTYTGQAVGNGYTF.

The rearrangement links TRBV4-1 to TRBJ2-7; tentatively, D is TRBD1 or TRBD2 (5 bases each). Germline CDR1 and CDR2: MGHRA and YSYEKL. This CDR3 has 13 residues. V dropped 4 bases and J dropped 7 bases, with 14 bases sitting between them. The CDR3 DNA reads TGCGCCAGCAGCCTCGGGGCCCGGGGAGAGCAGTACTTC. It yields the protein CASSLGARGEQYF.

J is TRBJ1-4 and V is TRBV7-2; no firm D call. The V end lost 5 bases, the J end lost 2 bases, and 12 bases lay between the germline ends. CDR3 length: 15 residues. The germline V gene encodes CDR1 SGHTA and CDR2 FQGNSA. CDR3 DNA sequence: TGTGCCAGCAGCCCTAGGGCTCTCACTAATGAAAAACTGTTTTTT. Its translation: CASSPRALTNEKLFF.

The chain uses TRBV13 and TRBJ2-1, with a tentative D call TRBD1 (6 bases). The length of the CDR3 is 15 residues. Germline V lookup: CDR1 PRHDT, CDR2 FYEKMQ (reference sequence). Trimming left V 4 bases short and J 3 bases short, with 13 bases between. This CDR3 is CASSSGQLYYNEQFF. CDR3 DNA sequence: TGTGCCAGCAGCTCTGGACAGTTATACTACAATGAGCAGTTCTTC.

This clone has just a few counts. CDR3 bases: TGTGCCAGCAAGGCCCGGGACACCTCTTACCCATTGAACTATGGCTACACCTTC. Amino acid sequence: CASKARDTSYPLNYGYTF. The chain has TRBV2 and TRBJ1-2; tentatively, D is TRBD1 (6 bases). CDR3 size: 18 residues. Trimming took 7 bases from V and 2 from J, leaving 26 bases between them. In germline, CDR1 is SNHLY, CDR2 FYNNEI.

A note on this clone: Other nucleotide sequences in the sample specify the same CDR3. V and J are TRBV27 and TRBJ1-2; 7 bases are a match to TRBD1. V gave up 6 bases and J gave up 5 bases; unmatched junction bases: 6. Germline loops: CDR1 MNHEY, CDR2 SMNVEV (reference sequence). The CDR3 has 13 amino acids. The CDR3: CASSPQGSYGYTF. The CDR3 nucleotides are TGTGCCAGCAGCCCACAGGGGAGTTATGGCTACACCTTC.